A single count supports the clone carrying this T cell receptor beta chain. Germline CDR1 MDHEN, CDR2 SYDVKM. J gave up 1 base and V 7 bases, and 3 bases lay outside the gene matches. The CDR3 covers 14 residues. These data belong to a study of shared clonotypes between healthy human individuals. Replicate PCRs run on sorted subsets employed 200 ng DNA, roughly 30,000 T cell genomes. Libraries were prepared by immunoSEQ multiplex PCR; TCRdb keeps only in-frame clonotypes and omits some of them. There are about 700,000 clones in the sample; about 91% occur only once, and more than 20% lies in the top ten. The naive CD8 fraction comprised CD45RO-negative cells positively selected for CCR7 and excluded terminally differentiated effector memory CD45RA+ cells.

The V and J genes are TRBV28 and TRBJ2-2; the match to TRBD1 covers 7 bases. Sequencing input: naive CD8+ T cells sorted from blood. This clonotype was sampled from a man in his thirties or forties in good health. The CDR3 loop is CASTTGLNTGELFF. In nucleotides, the CDR3 is TGTGCCAGCACGACAGGGCTGAACACCGGGGAGCTGTTTTTT.